The 16 T cell receptor beta chains listed next were all sequenced from one sample in a study of immune evolution from preneoplasia to lung adenocarcinoma. Libraries were prepared by immunoSEQ multiplex PCR; TCRdb keeps only in-frame clonotypes and omits some of them. The table has roughly 6,300 clones, over 65% seen once; the top ten hold roughly 7.7%. The sequencing sample was made of FFPE minimally invasive lung adenocarcinoma tissue. These receptors were taken from a person aged 60 to 80 with lung adenocarcinoma.

The CDR3 sequence: CASSYWGGRHEQFF. CDR3 nucleotide sequence: TGTGCCAGCAGTTACTGGGGAGGTAGACATGAGCAGTTCTTC. The rearrangement uses TRBV6-5 and TRBJ2-1, with D possibly being TRBD2 (6 bases). Between the trimmed V and J ends, which lost 1 base and 8 bases, there was a span of 12 bases. CDR3 length equals 14 residues. CDR1 and CDR2 (germline): MNHEY, SVGAGI.

The gene calls are TRBV27 and TRBJ1-5; 9 bases are shared with TRBD1. The V gene's germline CDR1 is MNHEY and CDR2 SMNVEV (reference sequence). J lost 0 bases, V lost 5 bases, and 11 bases had no gene match. This CDR3 comprises 18 residues. CDR3 nucleotides: TGTGCCAGCAGTCCACACCAATGGGGACAGGGTAGCAATCAGCCCCAGCATTTT. Translated, it gives CASSPHQWGQGSNQPQHF.

V usage is TRBV6-1 and J usage is TRBJ2-7; 8 nucleotides align to TRBD1. CDR1 and CDR2 (germline): MNHNS, SASEGT. The CDR3 runs 14 residues. Losses at the gene ends were 7 bases for V and 4 bases for J; bases not matched to a gene: 9. CDR3 sequence: CASTWTGFSYEQYF. CDR3 in DNA: TGTGCCAGCACTTGGACAGGGTTTAGTTACGAGCAGTACTTC.

V and J are TRBV11-3 and TRBJ2-5; TRBD2 matches 15 bases. CDR3 length: 16 amino acids. In germline, CDR1 is SGHNT, CDR2 YENEEA. V lost 5 bases, J lost 5 bases, and 6 bases stayed unmatched. CDR3 loop: CASSPGLAGGRETQYF. The CDR3 DNA follows: TGTGCCAGCAGCCCAGGACTAGCGGGAGGGCGGGAGACCCAGTACTTC. The full variable domain, completed using reference TRBV11-3 and TRBJ2-5, is EAGVVQSPRYKIIEKKQPVAFWCNPISGHNTLYWYLQNLGQGPELLIRYENEEAVDDSQLPKDRFSAERLKGVDSTLKIQPAELGDSAVYLCASSPGLAGGRETQYFGPGTRLLVL.

Note on this clone: Just one base apart from a much larger clone, this may be a read error. The same CDR3 can be traced to other DNA sequences in this sample. The chain joins TRBV11-3 to TRBJ2-7; 11 nucleotides match TRBD2. Germline V gives CDR1 SGHNT, CDR2 YENEEA. V was clipped by 5 bases and J by 3 bases; unmatched bases: 3. CDR3 length: 14 amino acids. The CDR3 reads CASSPGTSGYEQYF. CDR3 nucleotides: TGTGCCAGCAGCCCCGGGACTAGCGGCTACGAGCAGTACTTC.

The CDR3 bases are TGTGCCAGCAGTTACAAGGGGGACGAGCAGTACTTC. It yields the protein CASSYKGDEQYF. This chain joins TRBV6-6 and TRBJ2-7, with D possibly being TRBD1 (6 bases). From germline, CDR1 is MNHNY and CDR2 SVGAGI (reference sequence). V lost 2 bases and J lost 5, with 7 bases in between. The CDR3 runs 12 residues.

In its sample, this clone was seen a few times. This chain connects TRBV10-3 to TRBJ2-2, with 12 bases identical to TRBD2. In germline, CDR1 is ENHRY, CDR2 SYGVKD. The CDR3 runs 16 residues. The ends lost 5 bases at V and 8 bases at J; junction bases unmatched: 9. CDR3 bases: TGTGCCATCAGTCAAGGACTAGCGGGAAACCCTGGGGAGCTGTTTTTT. Protein sequence: CAISQGLAGNPGELFF.

This chain joins TRBV4-2 and TRBJ2-3; possibly TRBD1 for D (5 bases). This CDR3 region has 17 residues. V gave up 0 bases and J gave up 4 bases, with 17 bases separating them. Germline values: CDR1 LGHNA, CDR2 YNFKEQ. The CDR3 protein is CASSQDWQRGFADTQYF. CDR3 bases: TGTGCCAGCAGCCAAGACTGGCAAAGGGGCTTTGCAGATACGCAGTATTTT.

The chain uses TRBV5-8 and TRBJ1-2; 9 bases match TRBD1. V gave up 2 bases and J gave up 10 bases; unmatched junction bases: 9. This CDR3 comprises 14 residues. Germline loops: CDR1 SGHTS, CDR2 YDEGEE. This chain's CDR3 is CASSFRDRAFPYTF. The CDR3, as DNA: TGTGCCAGCAGCTTCCGGGACAGGGCCTTCCCCTACACCTTC. Using reference TRBV5-8 and TRBJ1-2 for the parts outside the CDR3, the full variable domain is EAGVTQSPTHLIKTRGQQATLRCSPISGHTSVYWYQQALGLGLQFLLWYDEGEERNRGNFPPRFSGRQFPNYSSELNVNALELEDSALYLCASSFRDRAFPYTFGSGTRLTVV.

The chain is built from TRBV7-3 and TRBJ1-1; D not certain. Germline V gene data show CDR1 as SGHTA and CDR2 as FQGTGA. CDR3 size: 13 residues. Deletions cut 4 bases from V and 3 bases from J, with 9 bases between. CDR3 nucleotide sequence: TGTGCCAGCAGCTCCCAACGCGACACTGAAGCTTTCTTT. Encoded protein: CASSSQRDTEAFF.

The chain employs TRBV18 and TRBJ2-7, with TRBD1 matching over 9 bases. The CDR3 has 15 residues. Trimming took 0 bases from V and 2 from J; bases not matched to a gene: 2. CDR1 is KGHSH and CDR2 is LQKENI in the germline V gene. The chain's CDR3 is CASSPPGQGAYEQYF. The CDR3, as DNA: TGTGCCAGCTCACCACCGGGACAGGGAGCCTACGAGCAGTACTTC.

The chain links TRBV6-1 to TRBJ2-7; 7 positions match TRBD2. The V segment lost 5 bases and the J segment 4 bases; nucleotides outside the gene matches: 8. The CDR3 totals 14 residues. CDR1 is MNHNS, CDR2 SASEGT, per germline. CDR3 in amino acids: CASSPFQGGYEQYF. The CDR3 DNA is TGTGCCAGCAGTCCTTTCCAGGGAGGGTACGAGCAGTACTTC.

The chain employs TRBV9 and TRBJ1-5, with D possibly being TRBD1 (5 bases). Germline loops: CDR1 SGDLS, CDR2 YYNGEE. Trimming shortened V by 2 bases and J by 0 bases, and 6 bases separated the two germline ends. The CDR3 consists of 14 residues. CDR3 DNA: TGTGCCAGCAGCGTTGGGGGTAGCAATCAGCCCCAGCATTTT. It translates to CASSVGGSNQPQHF. Based on the CDR3 plus reference TRBV9 and TRBJ1-5, the full variable domain is DSGVTQTPKHLITATGQRVTLRCSPRSGDLSVYWYQQSLDQGLQFLIQYYNGEERAKGNILERFSAQQFPDLHSELNLSSLELGDSALYFCASSVGGSNQPQHFGDGTRLSIL.

The chain has TRBV30 and TRBJ1-5; a possible D gene is TRBD1 (6 bases). Germline CDR1 GTSNPN, CDR2 SVGIG (reference sequence). V was shortened by 0 bases and J by 6 bases, with 15 bases between the two germline ends. The CDR3 contains 15 residues. In DNA, the CDR3 is TGTGCCTGGAGTGTACAGGGTGCTACGGGTCAGCCCCAGCATTTT. Protein sequence: CAWSVQGATGQPQHF.

This clone was counted between two and nine times. V is TRBV11-3 and J is TRBJ2-3; 8 nucleotides align to TRBD2. Germline CDR1 reads SGHNT; CDR2 reads YENEEA. V was pared by 5 bases and J by 0 bases, with 7 bases of the junction left unmatched. The CDR3 contains 16 residues. The CDR3 DNA reads TGTGCCAGCAGCCCCGGACTAGCAGACAGCACAGATACGCAGTATTTT. Its translation: CASSPGLADSTDTQYF. The full variable domain, rest sourced from reference TRBV11-3 and TRBJ2-3, is EAGVVQSPRYKIIEKKQPVAFWCNPISGHNTLYWYLQNLGQGPELLIRYENEEAVDDSQLPKDRFSAERLKGVDSTLKIQPAELGDSAVYLCASSPGLADSTDTQYFGPGTRLTVL.

The chain carries TRBV30 and TRBJ2-5, with 8 bases fitting TRBD2. This CDR3 is built from 14 residues. The germline gives CDR1 GTSNPN, CDR2 SVGIG (reference sequence). The V gene end was trimmed by 5 bases and the J gene end by 7 bases; junction bases not matched to a gene: 12. The DNA of the CDR3 is TGTGCCTGGGGTGCGGGCGGGGGGCTGGGGACCCAGTACTTC. It codes for CAWGAGGGLGTQYF.